This T cell receptor beta chain was identified in a study of blood T cells in healthy people across ages. Germline CDR1 SGHNT, CDR2 YENEEA. There are 15 residues in the CDR3. The trim removed 5 bases at V and 4 bases at J, leaving 6 bases unmatched. Combining a sample-barcoded 5' primer with a J-beta primer mix, a second PCR ran for roughly 6 to 11 cycles. A single record per CDR3 protein comes from TCRdb applying MiXCR to the 5' RACE reads. The sample records 1 million or so distinct CDR3 sequences, more than 35% being singletons. The chain has TRBV11-3 and TRBJ2-2; 8 positions match TRBD2. Sequenced material: blood. This clonotype was sampled from a woman aged 55-70 years in good health. CDR3 sequence: CASSQLAGSTGELFF. For the CDR3, the DNA is TGTGCCAGCAGCCAATTAGCGGGATCCACCGGGGAGCTGTTTTTT.